The rows below give T cell receptor beta chains drawn from one sample of a study of T cell responses to AZD1222 COVID-19 vaccine. The assay was immunoSEQ multiplex PCR, and TCRdb's table has in-frame clones only and misses some. The sample has tens of thousands of clones, over 80% seen once. Sequences were derived from peripheral blood, sampled 28 days after the second AZD1222 dose. These receptors all come from an adult who received the AZD1222 COVID-19 vaccine. CDR3s include the opening cysteine and the closing phenylalanine or tryptophan. The order of the fields is D gene, J gene, clone size, V gene, CDR3 length, CDR3 protein, CDR3 DNA. D genes are given only for firm matches. Some rows have no size entry. The others give once, few or many, or a class for an expanded clone.

>TRBD1|TRBJ1-1|NA|TRBV27|17
CASSFEGQGPMNTEAFF
TGTGCCAGCAGTTTTGAGGGACAGGGCCCCATGAACACTGAAGCTTTCTTT
>NA|TRBJ2-2|NA|TRBV18|14
CASSPGANTGELFF
TGTGCCAGCTCACCGGGAGCGAACACCGGGGAGCTGTTTTTT
>TRBD2|TRBJ2-3|NA|TRBV5-3|17
CARSLRTSGRAPDTQYF
TGTGCCAGAAGCTTACGGACTAGCGGGAGGGCCCCGGATACGCAGTATTTT
>NA|TRBJ2-7|NA|TRBV27|14
CASSLSSRGYEQYF
TGTGCCAGCAGTTTAAGTAGCAGGGGCTACGAGCAGTACTTC
>NA|TRBJ1-2|NA|TRBV6-5|12
CASSRGPYGYTF
TGTGCCAGCAGCCGCGGACCGTATGGCTACACCTTC
>NA|TRBJ2-1|once|TRBV9|15
CASSAPPGAYNEQFF
TGTGCCAGCAGCGCCCCTCCGGGGGCCTACAATGAGCAGTTCTTC
>NA|TRBJ1-1|NA|TRBV12-3/TRBV12-4|13
CASSLRGNTEAFF
TGTGCCAGCAGTTTGAGGGGCAACACTGAAGCTTTCTTT
>TRBD1|TRBJ1-2|NA|TRBV19|14
CASSIGDRVYGYTF
TGTGCCAGTAGTATTGGCGACAGGGTCTATGGCTACACCTTC
>NA|TRBJ1-5|NA|TRBV19|13
CASSVQGKSAQHF
TGTGCCAGTAGTGTGCAGGGGAAATCAGCCCAGCATTTT
>TRBD2|TRBJ2-7|NA|TRBV6-6|12
CATGGDSYEQYF
TGTGCCACGGGGGGTGACTCCTACGAGCAGTACTTC
>TRBD2|TRBJ2-2|NA|TRBV7-2|19
CASSLVTLAGVRDTGELFF
TGTGCCAGCAGCTTAGTTACGCTAGCGGGGGTGAGGGACACCGGGGAGCTGTTTTTT
>NA|TRBJ2-2|NA|TRBV5-5|14
CASSLLFNTGELFF
TGTGCCAGCAGCTTGCTCTTCAACACCGGGGAGCTGTTTTTT
>TRBD2|TRBJ2-5|NA|TRBV19|16
CASSTLRGGTQETQYF
TGTGCCAGTAGTACCTTACGGGGGGGGACCCAAGAGACCCAGTACTTC
>NA|TRBJ1-6|NA|TRBV27|17
CASSLFRGVSYNSPLHF
TGTGCCAGCAGTTTATTTAGGGGCGTCTCCTATAATTCACCCCTCCACTTT
>NA|TRBJ1-1|NA|TRBV10-2|13
CASSDVLNTEAFF
TGCGCCAGCAGTGATGTTTTGAACACTGAAGCTTTCTTT
>TRBD1|TRBJ2-1|NA|TRBV4-1|15
CASSPTGTGNNEQFF
TGCGCCAGCAGCCCAACCGGGACAGGTAACAATGAGCAGTTCTTC
>NA|TRBJ1-5|NA|TRBV19|15
CASTLMGVRDQPQHF
TGTGCCAGTACCCTAATGGGGGTACGGGATCAGCCCCAGCATTTT
>NA|TRBJ2-3|NA|TRBV5-6|11
CASILADTQYF
TGTGCCAGCATCCTGGCAGATACGCAGTATTTT
>NA|TRBJ1-1|NA|TRBV7-9|13
CASRPSGGTEAFF
TGTGCCAGCAGACCGTCGGGGGGCACTGAAGCTTTCTTT
>TRBD1|TRBJ1-2|NA|TRBV6-5|16
CASSYYTGTDFYGYTF
TGTGCCAGCAGTTACTACACCGGGACAGACTTCTATGGCTACACCTTC
>TRBD1|TRBJ2-5|once|TRBV2|14
CASTRTGRRETQYF
TGTGCCAGCACCCGGACAGGACGACGAGAGACCCAGTACTTC
>NA|TRBJ1-2|NA|TRBV11-3|16
CASNHRTHLSGYGYTF
TGTGCCAGCAACCATAGGACACATTTGAGTGGCTATGGCTACACCTTC
>NA|TRBJ2-1|NA|TRBV6-1|18
CASSEARGMAGPYNEQFF
TGTGCCAGCAGTGAAGCGCGGGGAATGGCGGGTCCGTACAATGAGCAGTTCTTC
>TRBD2|TRBJ2-7|NA|TRBV5-1|15
CASSLTAGGGYEQYF
TGCGCCAGCAGCTTGACAGCGGGGGGAGGCTACGAGCAGTACTTC
>TRBD1|TRBJ2-3|NA|TRBV24-1|16
CATSEPTGGHTDTQYF
TGTGCCACCAGTGAACCGACAGGGGGTCACACAGATACGCAGTATTTT
>NA|TRBJ1-1|NA|TRBV7-2|13
CASSLVEATEAFF
TGTGCCAGCAGCTTGGTCGAGGCCACTGAAGCTTTCTTT
>NA|TRBJ2-1|once|TRBV19|18
CASSRPLASGHSYNEQFF
TGTGCCAGTAGCCGACCTTTAGCCTCGGGGCACTCCTACAATGAGCAGTTCTTC
>NA|TRBJ2-3|NA|TRBV5-1|14
CASSLAGFTDTQYF
TGCGCCAGCAGCTTGGCAGGTTTCACAGATACGCAGTATTTT
>TRBD1|TRBJ2-7|NA|TRBV6-5|13
CASGTGGAYEQYF
TGTGCCAGCGGGACAGGGGGTGCATACGAGCAGTACTTC
>TRBD1|TRBJ1-1|NA|TRBV18|16
CASSPSGGIPLTEAFF
TGTGCCAGCTCACCTTCAGGGGGCATACCGCTCACTGAAGCTTTCTTT
>NA|TRBJ2-3|NA|TRBV3-1/TRBV3-2|13
CASRHFLLDTQYF
TGTGCCAGCAGACATTTTCTATTAGATACGCAGTATTTT
>NA|TRBJ2-7|NA|TRBV6-4|14
CASSDTDPLYEQYF
TGTGCCAGCAGTGACACAGACCCCCTCTACGAGCAGTACTTC
>NA|TRBJ2-5|NA|TRBV4-1|16
CASSQDETSIVETQYF
TGCGCCAGCAGCCAAGACGAGACTAGTATTGTGGAGACCCAGTACTTC
>TRBD2|TRBJ2-5|NA|TRBV7-2|16
CASSGQGAGGQETQYF
TGTGCCAGCAGCGGCCAAGGAGCGGGGGGCCAAGAGACCCAGTACTTC
>NA|TRBJ1-2|once|TRBV19|15
CASKEVLAGHYGYTF
TGTGCCAGTAAGGAGGTTCTTGCGGGGCACTATGGCTACACCTTC
>NA|TRBJ2-7|NA|TRBV12-3/TRBV12-4|13
CASSPQGAYEQYF
TGTGCCAGCAGTCCTCAGGGCGCCTACGAGCAGTACTTC
>NA|TRBJ1-1|NA|TRBV11-2|15
CASSLFDRGLAEAFF
TGTGCCAGCAGCTTATTCGACAGAGGGCTCGCTGAAGCTTTCTTT
>TRBD1|TRBJ1-5|NA|TRBV27|14
CASGQGISNQPQHF
TGTGCCAGCGGACAGGGGATTAGCAATCAGCCCCAGCATTTT
>TRBD1|TRBJ2-1|NA|TRBV7-6|16
CASSLQGANSYNEQFF
TGTGCCAGCAGCTTACAGGGGGCTAACTCCTACAATGAGCAGTTCTTC
>TRBD2|TRBJ2-7|NA|TRBV3-1/TRBV3-2|13
CASSQVGGYEQYF
TGTGCCAGCAGCCAAGTGGGGGGGTACGAGCAGTACTTC
>TRBD2|TRBJ2-3|once|TRBV6-5|15
CASSYGTRNTDTQYF
TGTGCCAGCAGTTACGGGACTAGGAACACAGATACGCAGTATTTT
>NA|TRBJ2-3|NA|TRBV24-1|13
CATSRAGTDTQYF
TGTGCCACCAGTCGGGCGGGCACAGATACGCAGTATTTT